This T cell receptor beta chain was captured in a study of blood T cells in healthy people across ages. Notes on the study in general: A greater number of naive CD4+ cells and higher diversity distinguished long-lived donors from aged donors. With donor CMV status unknown, expanded clonotype changes were possibly confounded.

PBMCs were isolated at a quantity of at least 6 million per sample. Total RNA amounts of at least 5 micrograms were extracted per sample. PCR was performed a second time for about 6 to 11 cycles using a sample-barcoded 5' primer and a J-beta primer mix. TCRdb re-derived calls from the 5' RACE reads in MiXCR, one entry per CDR3 protein. The repertoire holds 500,000 to 700,000 distinct CDR3 sequences, with approximately 30% as singletons. On this clonotype: Its matching antigen is unknown.

The sequence derives from a woman aged 80 or over in good health. The sequencing input was blood.

CDR3 DNA sequence: TGCGCCAGCAGCTCTTCAGTGCGGGGGGGGCCGGGGGAGCAGTACTTC. Translating it yields CASSSSVRGGPGEQYF. V and J are TRBV5-1 and TRBJ2-7, with 9 bases aligning to TRBD2. The CDR3 spans 16 residues. The V and J ends lost 3 bases and 7 bases, in that order; junction bases with no gene match: 14. Germline V CDR1 and CDR2: SGHRS, YFSETQ.